This T cell receptor (beta chain) was identified in a study of T cell responses to AZD1222 COVID-19 vaccine. This clone occurred a few times. Sequenced by immunoSEQ multiplex PCR; TCRdb stores in-frame clones only, minus some. The sample contains some 150,000 clones, 82% of which appear only once. The germline V gene encodes CDR1 MGHRA and CDR2 YSYEKL. The V gene lost 1 base and the J gene lost 8 bases, with 14 bases spanning the gap. This CDR3 is 15 amino acids long. This chain joins TRBV4-1 and TRBJ1-4; no definite D call. Sequences were derived from peripheral blood, sampled on day 0 of MenACWY control vaccination. The source is an adult in good health. CDR3 nucleotides: TGCGCCAGCAGCCAAGTTTTTGGCAGCCAAGAAAAACTGTTTTTT. Protein sequence: CASSQVFGSQEKLFF.